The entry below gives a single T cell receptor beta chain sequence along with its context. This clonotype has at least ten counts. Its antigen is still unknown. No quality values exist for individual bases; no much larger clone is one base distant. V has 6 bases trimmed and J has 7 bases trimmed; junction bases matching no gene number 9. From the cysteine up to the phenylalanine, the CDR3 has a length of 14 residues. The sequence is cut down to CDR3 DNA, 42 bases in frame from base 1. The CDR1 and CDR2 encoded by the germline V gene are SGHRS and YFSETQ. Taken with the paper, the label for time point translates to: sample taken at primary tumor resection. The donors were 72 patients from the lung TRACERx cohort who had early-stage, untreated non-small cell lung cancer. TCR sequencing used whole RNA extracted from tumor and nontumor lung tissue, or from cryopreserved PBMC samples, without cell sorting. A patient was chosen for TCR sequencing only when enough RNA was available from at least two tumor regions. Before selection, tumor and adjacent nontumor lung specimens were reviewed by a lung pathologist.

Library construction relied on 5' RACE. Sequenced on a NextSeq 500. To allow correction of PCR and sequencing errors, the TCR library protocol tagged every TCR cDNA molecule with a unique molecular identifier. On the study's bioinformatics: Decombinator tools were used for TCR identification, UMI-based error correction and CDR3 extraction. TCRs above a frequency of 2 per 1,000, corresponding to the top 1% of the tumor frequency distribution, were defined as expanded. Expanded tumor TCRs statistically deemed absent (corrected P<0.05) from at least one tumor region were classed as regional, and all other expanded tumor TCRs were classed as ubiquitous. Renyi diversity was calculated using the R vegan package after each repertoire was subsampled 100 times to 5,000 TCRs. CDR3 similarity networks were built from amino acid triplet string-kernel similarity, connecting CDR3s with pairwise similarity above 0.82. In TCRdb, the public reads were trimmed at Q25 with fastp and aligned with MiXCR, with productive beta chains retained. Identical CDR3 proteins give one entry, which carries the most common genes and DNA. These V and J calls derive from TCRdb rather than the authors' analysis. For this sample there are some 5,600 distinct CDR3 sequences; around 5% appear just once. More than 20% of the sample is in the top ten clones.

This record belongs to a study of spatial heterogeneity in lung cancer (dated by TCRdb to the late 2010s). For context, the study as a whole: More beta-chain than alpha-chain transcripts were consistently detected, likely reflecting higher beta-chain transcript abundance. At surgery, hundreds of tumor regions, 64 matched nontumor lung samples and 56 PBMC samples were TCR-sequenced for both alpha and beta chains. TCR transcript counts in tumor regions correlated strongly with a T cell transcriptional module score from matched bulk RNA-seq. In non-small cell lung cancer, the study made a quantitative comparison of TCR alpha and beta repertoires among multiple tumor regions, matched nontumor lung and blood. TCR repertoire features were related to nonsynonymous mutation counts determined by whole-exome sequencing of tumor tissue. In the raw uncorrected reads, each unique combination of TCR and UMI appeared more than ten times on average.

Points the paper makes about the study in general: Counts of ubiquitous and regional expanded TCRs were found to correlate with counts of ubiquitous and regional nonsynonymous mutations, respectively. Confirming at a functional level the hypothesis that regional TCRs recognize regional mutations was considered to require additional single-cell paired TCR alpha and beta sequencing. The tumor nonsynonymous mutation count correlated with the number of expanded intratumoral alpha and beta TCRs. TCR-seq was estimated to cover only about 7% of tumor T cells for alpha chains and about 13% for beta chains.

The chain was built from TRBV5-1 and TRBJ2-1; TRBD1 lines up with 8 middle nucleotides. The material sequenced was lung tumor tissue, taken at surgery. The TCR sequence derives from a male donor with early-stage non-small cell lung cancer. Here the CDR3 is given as CASTPDRGGNEQFF. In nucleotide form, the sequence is TGCGCCAGCACCCCCGACAGGGGTGGGAATGAGCAGTTCTTC.